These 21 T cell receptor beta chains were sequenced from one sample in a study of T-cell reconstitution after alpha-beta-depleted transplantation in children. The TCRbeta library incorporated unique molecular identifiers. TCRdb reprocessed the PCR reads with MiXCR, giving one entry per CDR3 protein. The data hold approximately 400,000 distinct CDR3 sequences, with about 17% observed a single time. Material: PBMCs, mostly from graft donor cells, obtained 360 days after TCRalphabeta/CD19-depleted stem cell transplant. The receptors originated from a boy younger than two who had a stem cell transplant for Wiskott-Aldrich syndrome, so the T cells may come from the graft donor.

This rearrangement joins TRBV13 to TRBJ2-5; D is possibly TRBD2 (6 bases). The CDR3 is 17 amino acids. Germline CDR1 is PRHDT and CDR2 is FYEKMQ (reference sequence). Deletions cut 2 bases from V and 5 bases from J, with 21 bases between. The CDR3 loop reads CASSLIRGPRGRETQYF. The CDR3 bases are TGTGCCAGCAGCTTAATTCGCGGACCACGGGGGAGGGAGACCCAGTACTTC. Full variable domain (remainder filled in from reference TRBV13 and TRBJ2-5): AAGVIQSPRHLIKEKRETATLKCYPIPRHDTVYWYQQGPGQDPQFLISFYEKMQSDKGSIPDRFSAQQFSDYHSELNMSSLELGDSALYFCASSLIRGPRGRETQYFGPGTRLLVL.

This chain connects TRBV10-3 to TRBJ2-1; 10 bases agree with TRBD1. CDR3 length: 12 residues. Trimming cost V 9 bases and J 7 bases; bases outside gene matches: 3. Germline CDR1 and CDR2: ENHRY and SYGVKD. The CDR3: CAIGQGGNEQFF. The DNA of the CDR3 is TGTGCCATAGGACAGGGGGGGAATGAGCAGTTCTTC.

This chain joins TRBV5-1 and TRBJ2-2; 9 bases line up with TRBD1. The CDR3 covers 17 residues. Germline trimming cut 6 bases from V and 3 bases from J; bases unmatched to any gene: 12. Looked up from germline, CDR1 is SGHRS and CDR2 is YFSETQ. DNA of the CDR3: TGCGCCAGCAAGCCCGGGACAGGGAAGGTGGACACCGGGGAGCTGTTTTTT. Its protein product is CASKPGTGKVDTGELFF.

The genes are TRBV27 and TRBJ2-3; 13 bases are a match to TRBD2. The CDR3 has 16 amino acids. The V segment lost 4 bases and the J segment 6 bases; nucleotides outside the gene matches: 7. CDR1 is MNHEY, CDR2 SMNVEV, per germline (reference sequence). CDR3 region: CASSCPLAGGPDTQYF. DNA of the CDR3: TGTGCCAGCAGTTGCCCACTAGCGGGAGGGCCGGATACGCAGTATTTT.

CDR3 amino acids: CSLYQPQHF. The DNA of the CDR3 is TGCAGCTTATATCAGCCCCAGCATTTT. The genes are TRBV29-1 and TRBJ1-5; D gene unclear. V was shortened by 8 bases and J by 5 bases, with 4 bases between the two germline ends. CDR1 and CDR2 (germline): SQVTM, ANQGSEA. The CDR3 spans 9 residues.

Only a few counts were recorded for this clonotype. The CDR3 DNA reads as TGTGCCAGCAAGCGGACAGGGGGCTGGTGGCAGCCCCAGCATTTT. Its protein is CASKRTGGWWQPQHF. The rearrangement joins TRBV12-3 or TRBV12-4 to TRBJ1-5; TRBD1 matches 11 bases. Trimming at V came to 7 bases and at J to 7 bases, leaving 9 bases not matched to a gene. This CDR3 is built from 15 residues.

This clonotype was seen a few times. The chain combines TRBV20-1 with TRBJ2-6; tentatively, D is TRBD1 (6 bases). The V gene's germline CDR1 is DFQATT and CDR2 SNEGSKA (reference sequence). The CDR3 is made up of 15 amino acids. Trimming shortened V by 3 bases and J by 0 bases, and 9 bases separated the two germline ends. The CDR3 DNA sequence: TGCAGTGCTAGGTCAGGGGCCTCTGGGGCCAACGTCCTGACTTTC. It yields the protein CSARSGASGANVLTF.

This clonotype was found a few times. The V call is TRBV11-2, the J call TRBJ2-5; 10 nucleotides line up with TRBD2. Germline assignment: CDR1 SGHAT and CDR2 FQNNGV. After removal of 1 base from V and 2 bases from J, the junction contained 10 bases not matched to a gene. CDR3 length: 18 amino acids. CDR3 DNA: TGTGCCAGCAGCTTAGTACTAGCGGGGATGGGGGGGCAAGAGACCCAGTACTTC. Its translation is CASSLVLAGMGGQETQYF.

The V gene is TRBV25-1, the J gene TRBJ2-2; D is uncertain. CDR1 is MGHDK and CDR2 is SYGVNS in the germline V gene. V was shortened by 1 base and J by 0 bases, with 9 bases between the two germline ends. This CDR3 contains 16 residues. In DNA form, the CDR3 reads TGTGCCAGCAGTGAATTTCTAGGGACGAACACCGGGGAGCTGTTTTTT. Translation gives CASSEFLGTNTGELFF.

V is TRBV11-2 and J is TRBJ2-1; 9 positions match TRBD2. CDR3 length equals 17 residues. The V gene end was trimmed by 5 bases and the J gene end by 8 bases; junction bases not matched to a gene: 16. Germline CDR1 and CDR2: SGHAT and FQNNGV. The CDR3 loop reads CASSRRGAGGPGDEQFF. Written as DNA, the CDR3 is TGTGCCAGCAGCCGCCGCGGGGCGGGAGGGCCAGGGGATGAGCAGTTCTTC.

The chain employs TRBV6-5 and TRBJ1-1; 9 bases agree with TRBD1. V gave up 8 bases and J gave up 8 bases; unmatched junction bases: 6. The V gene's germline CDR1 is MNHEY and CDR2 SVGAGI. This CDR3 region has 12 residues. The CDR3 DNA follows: TGTGCCAGCGTGGGACAGGGCAAGGAAGCTTTCTTT. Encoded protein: CASVGQGKEAFF.

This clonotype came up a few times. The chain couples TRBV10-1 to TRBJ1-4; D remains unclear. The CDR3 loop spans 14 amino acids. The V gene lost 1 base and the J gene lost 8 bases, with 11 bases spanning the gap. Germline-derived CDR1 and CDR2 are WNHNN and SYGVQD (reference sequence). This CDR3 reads CASSEFKKGEKLFF. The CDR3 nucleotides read TGCGCCAGCAGTGAGTTCAAGAAAGGAGAAAAACTGTTTTTT.

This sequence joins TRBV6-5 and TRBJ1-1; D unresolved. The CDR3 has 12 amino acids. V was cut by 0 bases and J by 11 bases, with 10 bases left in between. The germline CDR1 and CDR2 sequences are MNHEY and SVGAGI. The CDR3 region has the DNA TGTGCCAGCAGTTACTCGATAAATGACGCTTTCTTT. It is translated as CASSYSINDAFF.

CDR3 sequence reads: CASRWEPNYGYTF. For the CDR3, the DNA is TGTGCCAGCAGATGGGAACCCAACTATGGCTACACCTTC. This chain joins TRBV13 and TRBJ1-2; D call uncertain. Trimming cost V 6 bases and J 2 bases, with 10 bases left between them. There are 13 residues in the CDR3. From germline, CDR1 is PRHDT and CDR2 FYEKMQ (reference sequence).

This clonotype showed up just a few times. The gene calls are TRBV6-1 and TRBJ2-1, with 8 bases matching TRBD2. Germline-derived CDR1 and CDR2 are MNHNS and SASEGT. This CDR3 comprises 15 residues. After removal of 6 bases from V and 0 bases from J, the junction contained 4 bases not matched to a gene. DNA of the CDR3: TGTGCCAGCAGCCCCGGGAGGGGCTCCTACAATGAGCAGTTCTTC. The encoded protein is CASSPGRGSYNEQFF.

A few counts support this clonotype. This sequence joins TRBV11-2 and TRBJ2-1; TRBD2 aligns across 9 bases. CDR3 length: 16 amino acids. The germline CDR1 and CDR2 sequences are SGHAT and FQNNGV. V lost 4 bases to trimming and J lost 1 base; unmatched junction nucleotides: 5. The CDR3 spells CASSSRLAESYNEQFF. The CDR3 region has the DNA TGTGCCAGCAGCTCGCGACTAGCGGAGTCCTACAATGAGCAGTTCTTC.

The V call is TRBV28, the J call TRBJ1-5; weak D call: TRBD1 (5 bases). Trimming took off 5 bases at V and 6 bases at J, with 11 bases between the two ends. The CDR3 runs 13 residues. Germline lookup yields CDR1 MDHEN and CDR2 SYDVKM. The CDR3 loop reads CASSATVPQPQHF. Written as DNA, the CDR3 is TGTGCCAGCAGTGCGACAGTTCCTCAGCCCCAGCATTTT.

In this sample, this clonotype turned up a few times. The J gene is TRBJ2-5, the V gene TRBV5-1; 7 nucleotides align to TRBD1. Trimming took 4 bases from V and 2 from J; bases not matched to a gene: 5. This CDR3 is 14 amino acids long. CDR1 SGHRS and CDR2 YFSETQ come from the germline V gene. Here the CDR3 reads CASSLTGSQETQYF. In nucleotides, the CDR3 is TGCGCCAGCAGCCTGACAGGGTCTCAAGAGACCCAGTACTTC.

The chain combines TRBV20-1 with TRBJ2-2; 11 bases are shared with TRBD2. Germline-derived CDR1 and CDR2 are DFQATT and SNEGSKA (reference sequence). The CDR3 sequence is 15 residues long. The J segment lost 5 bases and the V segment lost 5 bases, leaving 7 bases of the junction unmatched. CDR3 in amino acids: CSARLAGRGTGELFF. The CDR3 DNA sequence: TGCAGTGCTCGACTAGCGGGAAGGGGAACCGGGGAGCTGTTTTTT.

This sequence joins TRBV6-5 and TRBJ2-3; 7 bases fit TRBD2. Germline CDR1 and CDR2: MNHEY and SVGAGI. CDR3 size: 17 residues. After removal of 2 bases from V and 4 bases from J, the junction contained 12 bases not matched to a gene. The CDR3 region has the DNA TGTGCCAGCAGTTACCCCGTCGCCGGGAGGTCGCCAGATACGCAGTATTTT. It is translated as CASSYPVAGRSPDTQYF.

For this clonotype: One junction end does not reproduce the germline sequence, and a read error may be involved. The CDR3 spells CASGFGTRPHNEQFF. In DNA form, the CDR3 reads TGTGCCAGCGGCTTTGGGACTAGACCGCACAATGAGCAGTTCTTC. The chain uses TRBV7-2 and TRBJ2-1; 8 bases align to TRBD2. The CDR3 sequence is 15 residues long. Germline values: CDR1 SGHTA, CDR2 FQGNSA.